Listed below are T cell receptor beta chains from one sample, sequenced in a study of CD8+ T cells in alopecia areata. TCRdb's copy holds only in-frame clones and misses some; the assay was immunoSEQ multiplex PCR. This table holds 100,000 to 150,000 clones, about 46% found once. Sequencing used NKG2D-low CD8+ T cells sorted from blood. Every receptor here comes from a human donor with alopecia areata. Each CDR3 is given with its conserved first and last residue. Fields, in order: CDR3 protein, CDR3 DNA, D gene, clone size, CDR3 length, V gene, J gene. A D gene is named only where the DNA matches it firmly. Size tells how often a clone was seen (once, few, many) or the class of an expanded clone, and some rows leave it out.

CDR3aa: CASSEEAPNEQYF
CDR3nt: TGTGCCAGCAGTGAAGAAGCCCCGAACGAGCAGTACTTC
d_gene: NA
abundance: NA
len: 13
v_gene: TRBV2
j_gene: TRBJ2-7

CDR3aa: CAWMGVINEQFF
CDR3nt: TGTGCCTGGATGGGGGTGATCAATGAGCAGTTCTTC
d_gene: NA
abundance: NA
len: 12
v_gene: TRBV30
j_gene: TRBJ2-1

CDR3aa: CASSYTSGSSYEQYF
CDR3nt: TGTGCCAGCAGTTACACTAGCGGGAGCTCCTACGAGCAGTACTTC
d_gene: TRBD2
abundance: few
len: 15
v_gene: TRBV6-4
j_gene: TRBJ2-7

CDR3aa: CASSHRGGNTEAFF
CDR3nt: TGCGCCAGCAGCCACAGGGGAGGGAACACTGAAGCTTTCTTT
d_gene: TRBD1
abundance: NA
len: 14
v_gene: TRBV5-1
j_gene: TRBJ1-1

CDR3aa: CASSPEGTTSYNEQFF
CDR3nt: TGTGCCAGCTCACCAGAGGGAACCACCTCCTACAATGAGCAGTTCTTC
d_gene: NA
abundance: NA
len: 16
v_gene: TRBV18
j_gene: TRBJ2-1

CDR3aa: CAWSVSGGPYEQYF
CDR3nt: TGTGCCTGGAGTGTCTCAGGGGGACCCTACGAGCAGTACTTC
d_gene: TRBD1
abundance: NA
len: 14
v_gene: TRBV30
j_gene: TRBJ2-7

CDR3aa: CASIVCGGGNIQYF
CDR3nt: TGCGCCAGCATCGTGTGTGGAGGGGGCAACATTCAGTACTTC
d_gene: NA
abundance: few
len: 14
v_gene: TRBV23-1
j_gene: TRBJ2-4

CDR3aa: CASSRPEAVEQFF
CDR3nt: TGCGCCAGCAGCCGGCCAGAAGCGGTTGAGCAGTTCTTC
d_gene: NA
abundance: NA
len: 13
v_gene: TRBV4-1
j_gene: TRBJ2-1

CDR3aa: CASSLRGALYGYTF
CDR3nt: TGTGCCAGCAGTTTAAGGGGGGCTCTCTATGGCTACACCTTC
d_gene: NA
abundance: few
len: 14
v_gene: TRBV28
j_gene: TRBJ1-2

CDR3aa: CASSDMPDTGELFF
CDR3nt: TGTGCCAGCAGTGATATGCCAGACACCGGGGAGCTGTTTTTT
d_gene: NA
abundance: few
len: 14
v_gene: TRBV6-4
j_gene: TRBJ2-2

CDR3aa: CASSYGADEQYF
CDR3nt: TGCGCCAGCAGTTACGGGGCGGACGAGCAGTACTTC
d_gene: NA
abundance: NA
len: 12
v_gene: TRBV5-1
j_gene: TRBJ2-7

CDR3aa: CSVRMGKEQYF
CDR3nt: TGCAGCGTTCGAATGGGGAAAGAGCAGTACTTC
d_gene: NA
abundance: NA
len: 11
v_gene: TRBV29-1
j_gene: TRBJ2-5

CDR3aa: CASGGPGEQYF
CDR3nt: TGTGCTAGTGGTGGCCCGGGCGAGCAGTACTTC
d_gene: NA
abundance: few
len: 11
v_gene: TRBV12-5
j_gene: TRBJ2-7

CDR3aa: CSVKVSPYEQYF
CDR3nt: TGCAGCGTCAAAGTAAGTCCCTACGAGCAGTACTTC
d_gene: NA
abundance: NA
len: 12
v_gene: TRBV29-1
j_gene: TRBJ2-7

CDR3aa: CASSVRPGLPESTGELFF
CDR3nt: TGTGCCAGCAGCGTAAGGCCAGGCCTTCCGGAGAGTACCGGGGAGCTGTTTTTT
d_gene: NA
abundance: once
len: 18
v_gene: TRBV9
j_gene: TRBJ2-2

CDR3aa: CASSTRGVTEAFF
CDR3nt: TGTGCCAGCAGCACTAGGGGTGTGACTGAAGCTTTCTTT
d_gene: NA
abundance: once
len: 13
v_gene: TRBV27
j_gene: TRBJ1-1

CDR3aa: CATSSRGQQETQYF
CDR3nt: TGTGCCACCAGCTCGAGGGGGCAACAAGAGACCCAGTACTTC
d_gene: TRBD1
abundance: once
len: 14
v_gene: TRBV15
j_gene: TRBJ2-5

CDR3aa: CASSGVDRVTDTQYF
CDR3nt: TGTGCCAGCAGTGGAGTAGACAGGGTCACAGATACGCAGTATTTT
d_gene: TRBD1
abundance: NA
len: 15
v_gene: TRBV2
j_gene: TRBJ2-3

CDR3aa: CASSSTGGWETQYF
CDR3nt: TGTGCCAGCAGCTCTACAGGGGGTTGGGAGACCCAGTACTTC
d_gene: TRBD1
abundance: NA
len: 14
v_gene: TRBV7-2
j_gene: TRBJ2-5

CDR3aa: CATDRAGSDTQYF
CDR3nt: TGTGCCACAGATAGGGCGGGATCAGATACGCAGTATTTT
d_gene: NA
abundance: NA
len: 13
v_gene: TRBV28
j_gene: TRBJ2-3

CDR3aa: CAWSFAAEAFF
CDR3nt: TGTGCCTGGAGCTTTGCGGCCGAGGCTTTCTTT
d_gene: NA
abundance: NA
len: 11
v_gene: TRBV30
j_gene: TRBJ1-1

CDR3aa: CASRSRYTDTQYF
CDR3nt: TGTGCCAGCAGGTCAAGATACACAGATACGCAGTATTTT
d_gene: NA
abundance: once
len: 13
v_gene: TRBV2
j_gene: TRBJ2-3

CDR3aa: CSVLTGSNEQYF
CDR3nt: TGCAGCGTCTTGACAGGGTCGAACGAGCAGTACTTC
d_gene: TRBD1
abundance: few
len: 12
v_gene: TRBV29-1
j_gene: TRBJ2-7

CDR3aa: CASSLEAGGSYEQYF
CDR3nt: TGTGCCAGCAGCTTAGAGGCAGGGGGGAGCTACGAGCAGTACTTC
d_gene: NA
abundance: NA
len: 15
v_gene: TRBV7-6
j_gene: TRBJ2-7

CDR3aa: CSVESDSYYSYEQYF
CDR3nt: TGCAGCGTTGAGTCGGATTCCTATTACTCCTACGAGCAGTACTTC
d_gene: NA
abundance: few
len: 15
v_gene: TRBV29-1
j_gene: TRBJ2-7

CDR3aa: CSVAGQTPYEQYF
CDR3nt: TGCAGCGTTGCGGGACAGACCCCTTACGAGCAGTACTTC
d_gene: TRBD1
abundance: NA
len: 13
v_gene: TRBV29-1
j_gene: TRBJ2-7

CDR3aa: CASSLGLSSYEQYF
CDR3nt: TGTGCCAGCAGCTTAGGGCTTAGCTCCTACGAGCAGTACTTC
d_gene: NA
abundance: NA
len: 14
v_gene: TRBV7-6
j_gene: TRBJ2-7

CDR3aa: CASSSDSDTQETQYF
CDR3nt: TGTGCCAGCAGTTCCGACAGTGATACCCAAGAGACCCAGTACTTC
d_gene: NA
abundance: NA
len: 15
v_gene: TRBV28
j_gene: TRBJ2-5

CDR3aa: CSIIAENIQYF
CDR3nt: TGCAGCATTATAGCGGAAAACATTCAGTACTTC
d_gene: NA
abundance: NA
len: 11
v_gene: TRBV29-1
j_gene: TRBJ2-4

CDR3aa: CAWSVDRNQPQHF
CDR3nt: TGTGCCTGGAGTGTAGACAGGAATCAGCCCCAGCATTTT
d_gene: NA
abundance: NA
len: 13
v_gene: TRBV30
j_gene: TRBJ1-5

CDR3aa: CASSRGGNQPQHF
CDR3nt: TGCGCCAGCTCCCGGGGGGGCAATCAGCCCCAGCATTTT
d_gene: NA
abundance: NA
len: 13
v_gene: TRBV4-1
j_gene: TRBJ1-5

CDR3aa: CASRPGLENYGYTF
CDR3nt: TGTGCCAGCAGACCAGGCCTCGAAAACTATGGCTACACCTTC
d_gene: NA
abundance: NA
len: 14
v_gene: TRBV6-5
j_gene: TRBJ1-2

CDR3aa: CAISDLGQGKTYEQYF
CDR3nt: TGTGCCATCAGTGACCTTGGACAGGGAAAAACTTACGAGCAGTACTTC
d_gene: TRBD1
abundance: few
len: 16
v_gene: TRBV10-3
j_gene: TRBJ2-7

CDR3aa: CASSLQPPADTQYF
CDR3nt: TGTGCCAGCAGCTTACAGCCGCCTGCAGATACGCAGTATTTT
d_gene: NA
abundance: NA
len: 14
v_gene: TRBV7-9
j_gene: TRBJ2-3

CDR3aa: CASSPGTATGELFF
CDR3nt: TGTGCCAGCAGTCCCGGGACAGCGACCGGGGAGCTGTTTTTT
d_gene: TRBD1
abundance: medium-sized
len: 14
v_gene: TRBV6-5
j_gene: TRBJ2-2

CDR3aa: CASSPPGGANVLTF
CDR3nt: TGTGCCAGCAGCCCGCCGGGAGGGGCCAACGTCCTGACTTTC
d_gene: NA
abundance: NA
len: 14
v_gene: TRBV27
j_gene: TRBJ2-6

CDR3aa: CSVVMTDTYEQYF
CDR3nt: TGCAGCGTCGTTATGACAGATACCTACGAGCAGTACTTC
d_gene: NA
abundance: NA
len: 13
v_gene: TRBV29-1
j_gene: TRBJ2-7

CDR3aa: CSVREVYGYTF
CDR3nt: TGCAGCGTTCGTGAGGTTTATGGCTACACCTTC
d_gene: NA
abundance: once
len: 11
v_gene: TRBV29-1
j_gene: TRBJ1-2

CDR3aa: CASSYGFPGATDTQYF
CDR3nt: TGTGCCAGCAGTTACGGCTTTCCGGGAGCCACAGATACGCAGTATTTT
d_gene: NA
abundance: NA
len: 16
v_gene: TRBV27
j_gene: TRBJ2-3

CDR3aa: CASSEGGSGANVLTF
CDR3nt: TGTGCCAGCAGTGAAGGGGGCTCTGGGGCCAACGTCCTGACTTTC
d_gene: NA
abundance: NA
len: 15
v_gene: TRBV6-1
j_gene: TRBJ2-6

CDR3aa: CATQTGGAETQYF
CDR3nt: TGTGCCACCCAAACCGGGGGGGCAGAGACCCAGTACTTC
d_gene: TRBD2
abundance: NA
len: 13
v_gene: TRBV6-6
j_gene: TRBJ2-5

CDR3aa: CASREKLSSYNEQFF
CDR3nt: TGTGCCAGCAGAGAGAAACTCAGCTCCTACAATGAGCAGTTCTTC
d_gene: NA
abundance: few
len: 15
v_gene: TRBV2
j_gene: TRBJ2-1